A single sample gave rise to the 3 T cell receptor beta chains below, sequenced in a study of blood T cells in healthy people across ages. Then a second PCR, running roughly 7 to 11 cycles, was carried out with a sample-barcoded 5' primer and a J-beta primer mix. Via MiXCR, TCRdb re-called the 5' RACE reads, giving one row per CDR3 protein. The sample has roughly 680,000 distinct CDR3 sequences; 45% to 60% are singletons. The specimen sequenced was blood. Every receptor here comes from a woman aged 80 or over in good health.

In regard to this clonotype: Just one base apart from a much larger clone, this may be a read error. The chain uses TRBV15 and TRBJ2-3; no definite D call. CDR3 length: 14 residues. Germline loops: CDR1 LNHNV, CDR2 YYDKDF (reference sequence). CDR3 sequence (DNA): TGTGCCTCCAGCAGAGATCGGGCTATTGATACGCAGTATTTT. It yields the protein CASSRDRAIDTQYF.

This clonotype occurred many times. The chain links TRBV27 to TRBJ1-4; D remains unclear. The CDR3 sequence is 14 residues long. In germline, CDR1 is MNHEY, CDR2 SMNVEV (reference sequence). The V gene lost 5 bases and the J gene lost 7 bases, with 14 bases spanning the gap. The CDR3 reads CASSVRGISEKLFF. The CDR3 bases are TGTGCCAGCAGTGTCCGCGGAATCAGTGAAAAACTGTTTTTT.

This clonotype was found once. The V call is TRBV24-1, the J call TRBJ1-5; possibly TRBD1 for D (5 bases). The V gene lost 1 base and the J gene lost 1 base, with 22 bases spanning the gap. The CDR3 is made up of 20 amino acids. Germline CDR1 is KGHDR and CDR2 is SFDVKD. The CDR3, as DNA: TGTGCCACCAGTGATTTCGTGCCCCCGGGGGGGGTAAGCAGCAATCAGCCCCAGCATTTT. This sequence encodes CATSDFVPPGGVSSNQPQHF.